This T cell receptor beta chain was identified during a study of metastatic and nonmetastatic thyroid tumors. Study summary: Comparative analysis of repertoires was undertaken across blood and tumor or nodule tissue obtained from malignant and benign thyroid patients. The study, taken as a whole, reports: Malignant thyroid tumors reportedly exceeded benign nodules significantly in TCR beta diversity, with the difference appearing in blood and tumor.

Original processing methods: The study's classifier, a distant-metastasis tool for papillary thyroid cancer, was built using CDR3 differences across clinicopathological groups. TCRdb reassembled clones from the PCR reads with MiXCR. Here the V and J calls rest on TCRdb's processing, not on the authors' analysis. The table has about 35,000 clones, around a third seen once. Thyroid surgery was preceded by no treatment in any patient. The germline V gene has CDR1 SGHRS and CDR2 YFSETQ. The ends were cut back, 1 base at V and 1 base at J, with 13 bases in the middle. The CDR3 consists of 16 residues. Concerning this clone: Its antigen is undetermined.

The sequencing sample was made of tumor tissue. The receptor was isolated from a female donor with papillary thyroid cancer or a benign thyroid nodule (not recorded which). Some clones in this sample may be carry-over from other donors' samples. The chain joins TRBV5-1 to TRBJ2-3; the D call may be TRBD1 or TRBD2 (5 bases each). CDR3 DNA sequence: TGCGCCAGCAGCTTGATAGGCAGGGAGCGCACAGATACGCAGTATTTT. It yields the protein CASSLIGRERTDTQYF.